One and the same sample provided the 8 T cell receptor beta chains below, sequenced in a study of cytomegalovirus exposure and HLA in healthy donors. In the PCR, 60 Vbeta and 13 Jbeta primers were used. The table came from immunoSEQ multiplex PCR; TCRdb's copy has only in-frame clones and leaves some out. The profile shows 150,000 or so clones, approximately 80% of them singletons. Input material: PBMCs. These receptors all stem from a man aged 25 to 45 in good health and CMV-seropositive.

The V gene is TRBV19, the J gene TRBJ2-2; TRBD2 matches 10 bases. This CDR3 spans 14 amino acids. V shed 7 bases and J 7 bases; nucleotides not matched to a gene: 6. The germline V gene has CDR1 LNHDA and CDR2 SQIVND (reference sequence). This chain's CDR3 is CASNLAGADGELFF. Written as DNA, the CDR3 is TGTGCCAGTAATCTAGCGGGAGCGGACGGGGAGCTGTTTTTT.

The chain combines TRBV5-6 with TRBJ2-1; 14 bases align to TRBD2. In germline, CDR1 is SGHDT, CDR2 YYEEEE. Trimming took 4 bases from V and 0 from J; bases not matched to a gene: 6. The CDR3 extends over 18 amino acids. As DNA, the CDR3 is TGTGCCAGCAGCCACGGGACTAGCGGGGGCCGCTCCTACAATGAGCAGTTCTTC. Protein: CASSHGTSGGRSYNEQFF.

This chain links TRBV19 with TRBJ1-1, with 10 bases identical to TRBD1. The ends lost 6 bases at V and 5 bases at J; junction bases unmatched: 12. The CDR3 covers 16 residues. Germline V gives CDR1 LNHDA, CDR2 SQIVND (reference sequence). CDR3: CASSLRQGAQRTEAFF. CDR3 DNA: TGTGCCAGTAGCCTAAGACAGGGGGCACAGAGGACTGAAGCTTTCTTT.

The CDR3 loop is CAWSVIGASGRASLYEQYF. In DNA, the CDR3 is TGTGCCTGGAGTGTAATTGGGGCTAGCGGGAGGGCCTCTCTCTACGAGCAGTACTTC. The chain is built from TRBV30 and TRBJ2-7; 12 nucleotides align to TRBD2. This CDR3 contains 19 residues. After removal of 0 bases from V and 3 bases from J, the junction contained 15 bases not matched to a gene. Germline lookup yields CDR1 GTSNPN and CDR2 SVGIG (reference sequence).

This clone was found a few times. The gene calls are TRBV7-6 and TRBJ2-5; D perhaps matches TRBD2 (5 bases). Germline V lookup: CDR1 SGHVS, CDR2 FNYEAQ. The CDR3 extends over 15 amino acids. V was trimmed by 0 bases and J by 5 bases, leaving 13 bases between them. CDR3 protein: CASSLASVDGETQYF. The CDR3 nucleotides are TGTGCCAGCAGCTTAGCTAGCGTAGACGGGGAGACCCAGTACTTC.

The chain carries TRBV9 and TRBJ2-3, with 8 bases identical to TRBD2. Germline V gives CDR1 SGDLS, CDR2 YYNGEE. The CDR3 contains 17 residues. Trimming cost V 4 bases and J 2 bases; bases outside gene matches: 12. The CDR3 nucleotides read TGTGCCAGCAGCTTCCCCCTTAGCGGGGCCGACACAGATACGCAGTATTTT. The encoded protein is CASSFPLSGADTDTQYF.

This clone was seen more than once but under ten times. J is TRBJ2-7 and V is TRBV2; TRBD2 matches at 11 bases. The CDR3 extends over 14 amino acids. V was clipped by 6 bases and J by 3 bases; unmatched bases: 4. Germline V gene data show CDR1 as SNHLY and CDR2 as FYNNEI. The CDR3 DNA follows: TGTGCCAGCAGAGAAACTAGCGGGAGCTACGAGCAGTACTTC. Its protein is CASRETSGSYEQYF. The entire variable domain, with the rest obtained from reference TRBV2 and TRBJ2-7, is as follows: EPEVTQTPSHQVTQMGQEVILRCVPISNHLYFYWYRQILGQKVEFLVSFYNNEISEKSEIFDDQFSVERPDGSNFTLKIRSTKLEDSAMYFCASRETSGSYEQYFGPGTRLTVT.

DNA of the CDR3: TGTGCCAGCAGCGTACCCAGAGGAGTCAATCAGCCCCAGCATTTT. Translation: CASSVPRGVNQPQHF. The chain has TRBV9 and TRBJ1-5; D remains unclear. This CDR3 has 15 residues. CDR1 and CDR2 (germline): SGDLS, YYNGEE. V lost 1 base to trimming and J lost 3 bases, with 11 bases between them.